This passage covers 30 T cell receptor beta chains from one sample sequenced in a study of tumor-infiltrating lymphocytes in localized non-small cell lung cancer. TCRdb keeps only in-frame clones here, not all; method: immunoSEQ multiplex PCR. The repertoire holds roughly 12,000 clones, with around 76% as singletons. Sequencing was done on a sample of uninvolved lung tissue not adjacent to the tumor. The receptor set was obtained from a human donor with non-small cell lung cancer.

The chain combines TRBV2 with TRBJ2-7, with 10 positions matching TRBD1. The CDR3 contains 15 residues. Germline V gene sequence: CDR1 SNHLY, CDR2 FYNNEI. Germline trimming cut 6 bases from V and 4 bases from J; bases unmatched to any gene: 9. The CDR3: CASSGGTGARYEQYF. CDR3 nucleotide sequence: TGTGCCAGCAGCGGGGGGACAGGGGCACGGTACGAGCAGTACTTC.

The chain uses TRBV5-6 and TRBJ2-6; D gene unclear. Germline CDR1 reads SGHDT; CDR2 reads YYEEEE. V lost 1 base and J lost 3, with 11 bases in between. CDR3 length equals 16 residues. CDR3: CASSLLGSGGANVLTF. Here the CDR3 DNA reads TGTGCCAGCAGCTTGTTAGGGTCTGGTGGGGCCAACGTCCTGACTTTC. The full variable domain, in which reference TRBV5-6 and TRBJ2-6 provide the parts outside the CDR3, is DAGVTQSPTHLIKTRGQQVTLRCSPKSGHDTVSWYQQALGQGPQFIFQYYEEEERQRGNFPDRFSGHQFPNYSSELNVNALLLGDSALYLCASSLLGSGGANVLTFGAGSRLTVL.

This chain connects TRBV30 to TRBJ2-1; 7 nucleotides line up with TRBD2. CDR3 length: 14 amino acids. Germline-derived CDR1 and CDR2 are GTSNPN and SVGIG (reference sequence). The V segment lost 3 bases and the J segment 5 bases; nucleotides outside the gene matches: 7. CDR3 coding DNA: TGTGCCTGGAGCCCGGGACTACTCGACAATGAGCAGTTCTTC. This encodes CAWSPGLLDNEQFF. The whole variable domain, remainder taken from reference TRBV30 and TRBJ2-1, is SQTIHQWPATLVQPVGSPLSLECTVEGTSNPNLYWYRQAAGRGLQLLFYSVGIGQISSEVPQNLSASRPQDRQFILSSKKLLLSDSGFYLCAWSPGLLDNEQFFGPGTRLTVL.

V usage is TRBV19 and J usage is TRBJ1-2; D gene uncertain. The CDR3 totals 14 residues. The ends were cut back, 5 bases at V and 6 bases at J, with 16 bases in the middle. Germline-derived CDR1 and CDR2 are LNHDA and SQIVND (reference sequence). The CDR3 sequence is CASSSYSEENGYTF. Written as DNA, the CDR3 is TGTGCCAGTAGTTCGTACTCAGAGGAGAATGGCTACACCTTC.

J is TRBJ2-4 and V is TRBV6-1; 7 bases line up with TRBD2. Germline V gene data show CDR1 as MNHNS and CDR2 as SASEGT. J gave up 7 bases and V 2 bases, and 5 bases lay outside the gene matches. This CDR3 comprises 14 residues. This CDR3 reads CASSERLAVNIQYF. In nucleotides, the CDR3 is TGTGCCAGCAGTGAAAGGCTAGCGGTTAACATTCAGTACTTC.

Sample share makes this clone medium-sized. Different DNA sequences within this sample yield the same CDR3. This sequence joins TRBV10-1 and TRBJ2-7; D is unresolved. Trimming left V 0 bases short and J 3 bases short, with 3 bases between. Germline CDR1 WNHNN, CDR2 SYGVQD (reference sequence). This CDR3 region has 12 residues. CDR3 loop: CASSESGYEQYF. The CDR3 bases are TGCGCCAGCAGTGAGTCGGGCTACGAGCAGTACTTC.

The CDR3: CASSEGQGRAAYEQYF. CDR3 coding DNA: TGCGCCAGCAGCGAGGGACAGGGAAGGGCGGCCTACGAGCAGTACTTC. J is TRBJ2-7 and V is TRBV5-1; 9 positions agree with TRBD1. Per the germline V gene, CDR1 is SGHRS and CDR2 is YFSETQ. This CDR3 region has 16 residues. The junction had 10 bases not matched to a gene; V was cut back by 4 bases and J by 2 bases. The whole variable domain, remainder taken from reference TRBV5-1 and TRBJ2-7, is KAGVTQTPRYLIKTRGQQVTLSCSPISGHRSVSWYQQTPGQGLQFLFEYFSETQRNKGNFPGRFSGRQFSNSRSEMNVSTLELGDSALYLCASSEGQGRAAYEQYFGPGTRLTVT.

This sequence joins TRBV27 and TRBJ1-4; D is perhaps TRBD1 (6 bases). The CDR3 extends over 15 amino acids. The germline CDR1 and CDR2 sequences are MNHEY and SMNVEV (reference sequence). V lost 6 bases, J lost 2 bases, and 13 bases lay in between. CDR3 sequence (DNA): TGTGCCAGCAGCCCACTAGGGGGGACTAATGAAAAACTGTTTTTT. It translates to CASSPLGGTNEKLFF.

V and J are TRBV5-4 and TRBJ2-1; D might be TRBD2 (7 bases). This CDR3 has 19 residues. In germline, CDR1 is SGHNT, CDR2 YYREEE (reference sequence). With 0 bases removed from V and 6 bases from J, the gap between germline ends came to 25 bases. The CDR3 DNA sequence: TGTGCCAGCAGCTTGGTGGGGAGTGGCGGGGGAGGCAGGGGCAATGAGCAGTTCTTC. It translates to CASSLVGSGGGGRGNEQFF.

The chain links TRBV28 to TRBJ1-2; D possibly corresponds to TRBD1 (5 bases). The germline V gene encodes CDR1 MDHEN and CDR2 SYDVKM. V dropped 6 bases and J dropped 3 bases, with 14 bases sitting between them. The CDR3 runs to 14 residues. CDR3 coding DNA: TGTGCCAGCAGAGGGACTTCTACCCACTATGGCTACACCTTC. Translated: CASRGTSTHYGYTF.

This sequence joins TRBV1 and TRBJ1-5; the table's D call TRBD1 went unverified against the DNA. TRBV1 is a pseudogene segment. The CDR3 length is 10 residues. For the CDR3, the DNA is TGCACTAGGGGCGACCAGCCCCAGCATTTT. Encoded protein: CTRGDQPQHF.

The rearrangement joins TRBV25-1 to TRBJ2-2; D tentatively reads TRBD1 or TRBD2 (5 bases each). V gave up 4 bases and J gave up 3 bases, with 9 bases separating them. The CDR3 has 14 amino acids. From germline, CDR1 is MGHDK and CDR2 SYGVNS. CDR3 sequence reads: CASSAGADTGELFF. The DNA of the CDR3 is TGTGCCAGCAGTGCCGGGGCGGACACCGGGGAGCTGTTTTTT.

This clone qualifies as medium-sized. The genes are TRBV11-3 and TRBJ2-7; D unclear. The CDR3 extends over 12 amino acids. Germline values: CDR1 SGHNT, CDR2 YENEEA. V lost 1 base to trimming and J lost 6 bases, with 7 bases between them. Here the CDR3 reads CASSLAGSEQYF. CDR3 coding DNA: TGTGCCAGCAGCTTAGCCGGGTCCGAGCAGTACTTC.

This clone was seen a single time. This rearrangement joins TRBV9 to TRBJ2-7; TRBD1 matches 8 bases. This CDR3 comprises 15 residues. V trimming: 0 bases; J trimming: 2 bases; junction bases outside the gene matches: 4. The germline V gene has CDR1 SGDLS and CDR2 YYNGEE. The CDR3 coding sequence is TGTGCCAGCAGCGTAGGTCAGGGGGCTGCCTACGAGCAGTACTTC. As protein: CASSVGQGAAYEQYF.

The chain couples TRBV9 to TRBJ2-5; perhaps D is TRBD1 or TRBD2 (5 bases each). This CDR3 contains 16 residues. CDR1 SGDLS and CDR2 YYNGEE come from the germline V gene. The V gene lost 1 base and the J gene lost 3 bases, with 16 bases spanning the gap. The CDR3 DNA follows: TGTGCCAGCAGCGTACATGCATTAGGGACCGAAGAGACCCAGTACTTC. This translates into CASSVHALGTEETQYF.

The table lists this clone with a count of one. V usage is TRBV1 and J usage is TRBJ1-2. TRBV1 is termed a pseudogene. The CDR3 is made up of 15 amino acids. Here the CDR3 DNA reads TGCACCAGCAGCCTGATGAAAGTCCTTAACTATGGCTACACCTTC. Residues: CTSSLMKVLNYGYTF.

The V gene is TRBV7-3, the J gene TRBJ2-1, with 8 bases that match TRBD2. Germline assignment: CDR1 SGHTA and CDR2 FQGTGA. The CDR3 loop spans 14 amino acids. V lost 2 bases to trimming and J lost 8 bases; unmatched junction nucleotides: 5. The chain's CDR3 is CASSLGTRLDEQFF. DNA for the CDR3: TGTGCCAGCAGCTTAGGGACTAGGCTTGATGAGCAGTTCTTC.

The chain joins TRBV28 to TRBJ1-5, with 8 nucleotides matching TRBD1. Germline CDR1 reads MDHEN; CDR2 reads SYDVKM. The CDR3 is made up of 15 amino acids. The V gene end was trimmed by 5 bases and the J gene end by 5 bases; junction bases not matched to a gene: 8. DNA of the CDR3: TGTGCCAGCAGTCCGGGACAGGATTACTATCAGCCCCAGCATTTT. It codes for CASSPGQDYYQPQHF.

In its sample, this clone was seen once. The gene calls are TRBV7-3 and TRBJ2-7; 12 bases are shared with TRBD1. V lost 5 bases to trimming and J lost 2 bases; unmatched junction nucleotides: 4. The CDR3 is 15 amino acids. Germline V gene lookup returns CDR1 SGHTA and CDR2 FQGTGA. CDR3: CASSTGTGGPYEQYF. CDR3 coding DNA: TGTGCCAGCAGCACCGGGACAGGGGGCCCCTACGAGCAGTACTTC.

The chain recombines TRBV9 with TRBJ2-2; D call uncertain. The CDR3 runs to 14 residues. Germline CDR1 and CDR2: SGDLS and YYNGEE. V was cut by 4 bases and J by 2 bases, with 9 bases left in between. CDR3 region: CASSPVLNTGELFF. In nucleotides, the CDR3 is TGTGCCAGCAGCCCCGTACTAAACACCGGGGAGCTGTTTTTT.

The chain couples TRBV29-1 to TRBJ2-7, with D perhaps TRBD1 (6 bases). Trimming shortened V by 4 bases and J by 2 bases, and 12 bases separated the two germline ends. Germline V gene data show CDR1 as SQVTM and CDR2 as ANQGSEA. This CDR3 has 13 amino acids. CDR3 bases: TGCAGCGTTGTGGGGGCAGTTACCTACGAGCAGTACTTC. Translated: CSVVGAVTYEQYF.

The chain employs TRBV7-3 and TRBJ2-6; D gene unclear. The V and J ends lost 2 bases and 0 bases respectively, with 17 bases between them. The CDR3 is 19 amino acids. Germline CDR1 reads SGHTA; CDR2 reads FQGTGA. CDR3 sequence reads: CASSLYAGVPLSGANVLTF. The CDR3 DNA reads as TGTGCCAGCAGCTTATACGCCGGAGTTCCCCTCTCTGGGGCCAACGTCCTGACTTTC.

The chain recombines TRBV10-2 with TRBJ1-5, with D tentatively TRBD1 (6 bases). The CDR3 is 15 amino acids. V was cut by 8 bases and J by 3 bases, with 17 bases left in between. The germline CDR1 and CDR2 sequences are WSHSY and SAAADI. The CDR3 DNA follows: TGCGCCAGCGCCCAGGGGCAGATACCCAATCAGCCCCAGCATTTT. It yields the protein CASAQGQIPNQPQHF.

This clone is termed large. The rearrangement joins TRBV2 to TRBJ1-4; 7 bases agree with TRBD1. J gave up 8 bases and V 7 bases, and 4 bases lay outside the gene matches. CDR1 is SNHLY, CDR2 FYNNEI, per germline. The CDR3 spans 12 residues. CDR3 protein: CASTRGEEKLFF. As DNA, the CDR3 is TGTGCCAGCACCAGGGGGGAAGAAAAACTGTTTTTT.

This sequence joins TRBV29-1 and TRBJ2-3, with 7 bases lining up with TRBD2. There are 15 residues in the CDR3. V lost 7 bases to trimming and J lost 0 bases; unmatched junction nucleotides: 10. Germline V gene data show CDR1 as SQVTM and CDR2 as ANQGSEA. CDR3 amino acids: CSGTSPWGSTDTQYF. CDR3 bases: TGCAGCGGGACTAGTCCCTGGGGAAGCACAGATACGCAGTATTTT.

This sequence joins TRBV29-1 and TRBJ2-1; 7 bases are shared with TRBD1. This CDR3 comprises 14 residues. Germline lookup yields CDR1 SQVTM and CDR2 ANQGSEA. V dropped 6 bases and J dropped 0; count of bases not matched to a gene: 5. The CDR3 here is CSVAGGSSYNEQFF. Here the CDR3 DNA reads TGCAGCGTGGCAGGGGGTAGCTCCTACAATGAGCAGTTCTTC.

V and J are TRBV27 and TRBJ2-7; 11 nucleotides line up with TRBD2. This CDR3 has 15 amino acids. V lost 2 bases and J lost 4; bases outside the gene matches: 4. Germline V CDR1 and CDR2: MNHEY, SMNVEV (reference sequence). For the CDR3, the DNA is TGTGCCAGCAGTTTAGAGGGACTAGCGGTATACGAGCAGTACTTC. This translates into CASSLEGLAVYEQYF.

The V call is TRBV19, the J call TRBJ1-5, with a tentative D call TRBD1 (5 bases). Trimming took off 7 bases at V and 4 bases at J, with 14 bases between the two ends. This CDR3 has 14 residues. The germline V gene encodes CDR1 LNHDA and CDR2 SQIVND (reference sequence). The CDR3 loop reads CASKTGAGNQPQHF. As DNA, the CDR3 is TGTGCCAGTAAGACCGGGGCAGGGAATCAGCCCCAGCATTTT.

The chain carries TRBV11-1 and TRBJ1-1; tentatively, D is TRBD1 (6 bases). Between the trimmed V and J ends, which lost 5 bases and 6 bases, there was a span of 16 bases. Looked up from germline, CDR1 is SGHAT and CDR2 is FQDESV (reference sequence). The length of the CDR3 is 14 residues. The CDR3 nucleotides are TGTGCCAGCAGCCTGGGGAGGGGGGGTTCTGAAGCTTTCTTT. This encodes CASSLGRGGSEAFF. The full variable domain, completed using reference TRBV11-1 and TRBJ1-1, is EAEVAQSPRYKITEKSQAVAFWCDPISGHATLYWYRQILGQGPELLVQFQDESVVDDSQLPKDRFSAERLKGVDSTLKIQPAELGDSAMYLCASSLGRGGSEAFFGQGTRLTVV.

V and J are TRBV10-3 and TRBJ1-1, with TRBD1 matching 9 bases. The CDR3 loop spans 14 amino acids. The germline V gene has CDR1 ENHRY and CDR2 SYGVKD. After removal of 9 bases from V and 4 bases from J, the junction contained 9 bases not matched to a gene. CDR3 region: CAITGGAGVTEAFF. CDR3 bases: TGTGCCATAACAGGGGGCGCGGGAGTCACTGAAGCTTTCTTT.